These 21 T cell receptor beta chains originate from one sample sequenced in a study of CD8 T cells in Susac syndrome. The RNA, roughly 0.45 to 1 ug, was put through reverse transcription using random hexamers. MiXCR was run by TCRdb on the immunoSEQ multiplex PCR reads, yielding one entry per CDR3 protein. This sample carries around 110,000 distinct CDR3 sequences, approximately 94% of them seen once, and the ten largest clones take around 0.41%. Input material: CD8+ T cells from PBMCs. Receptor source: a human donor with Susac syndrome.

This chain joins TRBV20-1 and TRBJ2-7; D perhaps matches TRBD1 (5 bases). Germline CDR1 is DFQATT and CDR2 is SNEGSKA (reference sequence). The ends were cut back, 0 bases at V and 1 base at J, with 16 bases in the middle. This CDR3 spans 16 amino acids. The CDR3 protein is CSAREKGRGSSYEQYF. The CDR3, as DNA: TGCAGTGCTAGAGAGAAGGGTAGGGGCTCTTCCTACGAGCAGTACTTC.

The V gene is TRBV7-8, the J gene TRBJ2-1, with TRBD2 matching 10 bases. Unmatched junction bases numbered 5, after V lost 3 bases and J lost 15 bases. Germline loops: CDR1 SGHVS, CDR2 FQNEAQ. CDR3 length: 12 amino acids. The CDR3 nucleotides read TGTGCCAGCAGCTTTAAGCGGGGGGGCCTGTTCTTC. Its translation is CASSFKRGGLFF.

This rearrangement joins TRBV5-1 to TRBJ2-7; no clear D. The CDR3 consists of 14 residues. Germline lookup yields CDR1 SGHRS and CDR2 YFSETQ. V was clipped by 0 bases and J by 2 bases, with 9 bases between them. DNA for the CDR3: TGCGCCAGCAGCTTGGCCGACGGGCCCTACGAGCAGTACTTC. Translating gives CASSLADGPYEQYF.

V usage is TRBV9 and J usage is TRBJ1-1; D gene ambiguous. V lost 4 bases and J lost 14, with 6 bases in between. The germline V gene encodes CDR1 SGDLS and CDR2 YYNGEE. The CDR3 is made up of 8 amino acids. The DNA for the CDR3 is TGTGCCAGCAGCCCCGGGTTCTTT. Its protein product is CASSPGFF.

The V call is TRBV10-3, the J call TRBJ2-2, with D possibly TRBD2 on 6 matching bases. Deletions cut 11 bases from V and 7 bases from J, with 11 bases between. The germline V gene encodes CDR1 ENHRY and CDR2 SYGVKD. The CDR3 runs 11 residues. CDR3 coding DNA: TGTGCCGTGGGGGGTGACGGGGAGCTGTTTTTT. This sequence encodes CAVGGDGELFF.

The chain couples TRBV20-1 to TRBJ2-3, with D possibly being TRBD2 (6 bases). V lost 3 bases, J lost 4 bases, and 14 bases lay in between. There are 14 residues in the CDR3. The germline CDR1 and CDR2 sequences are DFQATT and SNEGSKA (reference sequence). The CDR3: CSASGRGRADTQYF. The CDR3 nucleotides are TGCAGTGCTAGCGGGCGGGGTCGGGCAGATACGCAGTATTTT.

This chain joins TRBV12-3 or TRBV12-4 and TRBJ1-1, with D possibly TRBD1 on 5 matching bases. The CDR3 covers 14 residues. V was cut by 7 bases and J by 5 bases, with 17 bases left in between. As DNA, the CDR3 is TGTGCCAGCACCCGGGACGGCGCAAAGACTGAAGCTTTCTTT. This sequence encodes CASTRDGAKTEAFF.

CDR3 protein: CASNQPQHF. CDR3 sequence (DNA): TGTGCCAGCAATCAGCCCCAGCATTTT. This chain uses TRBV7-4 with TRBJ1-5; D is unclear. Per germline, CDR1 SGHVT and CDR2 SQSDAQ. Deletions cut 7 bases from V and 5 bases from J, with 0 bases between. The CDR3 is 9 amino acids.

The chain combines TRBV9 with TRBJ1-4; 7 bases agree with TRBD1. The CDR3 spans 16 residues. Trimming cost V 3 bases and J 5 bases; bases outside gene matches: 10. The germline V gene encodes CDR1 SGDLS and CDR2 YYNGEE. The CDR3 protein is CASSDAPGGLNEKLFF. The CDR3, as DNA: TGTGCCAGCAGCGACGCCCCAGGGGGATTGAATGAAAAACTGTTTTTT.

The gene calls are TRBV12-3 or TRBV12-4 and TRBJ2-3; D remains ambiguous. The V end was cut by 2 bases, the J end by 2 bases, with 11 bases between. This CDR3 has 15 amino acids. DNA for the CDR3: TGTGCCAGCAGTTTATCCGCCACGCCCACAGATACGCAGTATTTT. This gives the protein CASSLSATPTDTQYF.

V gene TRBV15 combines with J gene TRBJ2-2; TRBD1 aligns across 11 bases. J was trimmed by 7 bases and V by 5 bases; bases with no gene match: 6. CDR1 is LNHNV, CDR2 YYDKDF, per germline (reference sequence). This CDR3 has 15 amino acids. The CDR3 spells CATSRTGGDGGELFF. CDR3 DNA: TGTGCCACCAGCCGGACAGGGGGCGATGGCGGGGAGCTGTTTTTT.

This sequence joins TRBV13 and TRBJ2-7, with D perhaps TRBD1 or TRBD2 (6 bases each). This CDR3 contains 15 residues. Germline CDR1 PRHDT, CDR2 FYEKMQ (reference sequence). V was clipped by 5 bases and J by 0 bases, with 14 bases between them. The DNA of the CDR3 is TGTGCCAGCAGCCCGGGACCGGGGGCCTCCTACGAGCAGTACTTC. It encodes CASSPGPGASYEQYF.

CDR3: CASIDGPYTGELFF. CDR3 in DNA: TGTGCCAGCATAGACGGGCCTTACACCGGGGAGCTGTTTTTT. The chain uses TRBV7-2 and TRBJ2-2; D gene uncertain. CDR1 SGHTA and CDR2 FQGNSA come from the germline V gene. The CDR3 covers 14 residues. The V end lost 7 bases, the J end lost 3 bases, and 12 bases lay between the germline ends.

The gene calls are TRBV5-4 and TRBJ2-5; no reliable D call. Germline lookup yields CDR1 SGHNT and CDR2 YYREEE (reference sequence). The ends were cut back, 0 bases at V and 5 bases at J, with 17 bases in the middle. The CDR3 is 16 residues long. Here the CDR3 DNA reads TGTGCCAGCAGCTTGGCCACCTCTGCACAAGGGGAGACCCAGTACTTC. Translation: CASSLATSAQGETQYF.

The DNA of the CDR3 is TGCAGCGTGGGAGGGGGCCCTGAAGCTTTCTTT. This sequence encodes CSVGGGPEAFF. The V call is TRBV29-1, the J call TRBJ1-1, with TRBD1 matching 7 bases. CDR1 and CDR2 (germline): SQVTM, ANQGSEA. The CDR3 loop spans 11 amino acids. The junction had 4 bases not matched to a gene; V was cut back by 6 bases and J by 6 bases. Full variable domain (rest looked up from reference TRBV29-1 and TRBJ1-1): SAVISQKPSRDICQRGTSLTIQCQVDSQVTMMFWYRQQPGQSLTLIATANQGSEATYESGFVIDKFPISRPNLTFSTLTVSNMSPEDSSIYLCSVGGGPEAFFGQGTRLTVV.

This clonotype was counted a single time. The chain links TRBV20-1 to TRBJ2-3; possibly TRBD2 for D (6 bases). Germline assignment: CDR1 DFQATT and CDR2 SNEGSKA (reference sequence). The V end lost 1 base, the J end lost 1 base, and 9 bases lay between the germline ends. The CDR3 consists of 14 residues. The CDR3 region is CSARVASGTDTQYF. Written as DNA, the CDR3 is TGCAGTGCTAGAGTGGCTAGCGGCACAGATACGCAGTATTTT.

The V call is TRBV27, the J call TRBJ2-2; tentatively, D is TRBD2 (7 bases). Germline CDR1 and CDR2: MNHEY and SMNVEV (reference sequence). The V end was cut by 0 bases, the J end by 6 bases, with 8 bases between. The CDR3 has 14 residues. The CDR3: CASSLSRGPGELFF. CDR3 nucleotide sequence: TGTGCCAGCAGTTTATCGCGGGGGCCCGGGGAGCTGTTTTTT.

The chain has TRBV5-1 and TRBJ2-1, with 10 bases that match TRBD2. The CDR3 sequence is 16 residues long. Germline values: CDR1 SGHRS, CDR2 YFSETQ. V dropped 4 bases and J dropped 3; count of bases not matched to a gene: 7. The CDR3 bases are TGCGCCAGCAGCGTCACTAGCGGGGAGAACTACAATGAGCAGTTCTTC. It yields the protein CASSVTSGENYNEQFF.

The rearrangement links TRBV4-3 to TRBJ2-1; 9 positions agree with TRBD1. With 7 bases clipped from V and 12 bases from J, the junction kept 10 bases outside the gene matches. Germline values: CDR1 LGHNA, CDR2 YSLEER. The length of the CDR3 is 13 residues. The CDR3 loop reads CASTRDRVFGQFF. The CDR3 region has the DNA TGCGCCAGCACCAGGGACAGGGTTTTTGGGCAGTTCTTC.

This chain uses TRBV9 with TRBJ1-4; D ambiguous. Trimming took off 4 bases at V and 5 bases at J, with 9 bases between the two ends. The CDR3 length is 13 residues. Per the germline V gene, CDR1 is SGDLS and CDR2 is YYNGEE. The CDR3, as DNA: TGTGCCAGCAGCCGTGGGGAGAATGAAAAACTGTTTTTT. Translated: CASSRGENEKLFF.

The gene calls are TRBV21-1 and TRBJ2-7. TRBV21-1 is classified as a pseudogene. The CDR3 runs to 11 residues. CDR3 amino acids: CASSRTPLGYF. CDR3 in DNA: TGTGCCAGCAGCAGAACACCTCTCGGGTACTTC.